Listed here are 2 T cell receptor beta chains from one sample, sequenced in a study of T cells in Graves' hyperthyroidism and ophthalmopathy. TCR beta CDR3 regions were amplified from RNA transcripts. The primer set for the first-round RT-PCR of the TCR CDR3 was HTBI. TCRdb reanalysed the multiplex PCR reads using MiXCR and keeps one entry per CDR3 protein. This table has around 300,000 distinct CDR3 sequences, around 15% appearing once. The sequencing input was blood. The receptors shown here come from a woman aged 40 to 50 with Graves' hyperthyroidism.

This clonotype has at least ten counts. The V gene is TRBV7-2, the J gene TRBJ2-5; D is unclear. Germline V gene sequence: CDR1 SGHTA, CDR2 FQGNSA. V was trimmed by 5 bases and J by 4 bases, leaving 8 bases between them. This CDR3 has 12 amino acids. The CDR3 sequence: CASSRPLETQYF. As DNA, the CDR3 is TGTGCCAGCAGCCGGCCGTTAGAGACCCAGTACTTC.

This chain links TRBV29-1 with TRBJ2-1; D possibly uses TRBD1 or TRBD2 (5 bases each). Per the germline V gene, CDR1 is SQVTM and CDR2 is ANQGSEA. Trimming left V 7 bases short and J 5 bases short, with 12 bases between. This CDR3 spans 12 amino acids. The CDR3 region has the DNA TGCAGCGCACTCCGGGACGACAATGAGCAGTTCTTC. Amino acids: CSALRDDNEQFF.